This T cell receptor (beta chain) was retrieved from a study of T cells in Graves' hyperthyroidism and ophthalmopathy. The CDR3 length is 14 residues. The germline V gene has CDR1 MNHNS and CDR2 SASEGT. Trimming took off 4 bases at V and 3 bases at J, with 10 bases between the two ends. Amplified TCR beta CDR3 regions came from RNA transcripts. A first-round RT-PCR of the TCR CDR3 used the HTBI primer set. TCRdb redid the calling of the multiplex PCR reads with MiXCR, one entry per CDR3 protein. The top ten clones hold less than 15% of a sample with roughly 250,000 distinct CDR3 sequences, approximately 14% of them seen once. This clonotype was seen ten or more times.

V gene TRBV6-1 combines with J gene TRBJ1-5; D not resolved. The sample taken for sequencing was blood. This TCR was sampled from a woman in her forties with Graves' hyperthyroidism that later progressed to Graves' ophthalmopathy. CDR3 sequence: CASSARDLNQPQHF. CDR3 DNA sequence: TGTGCCAGCAGTGCTCGGGATCTCAATCAGCCCCAGCATTTT.